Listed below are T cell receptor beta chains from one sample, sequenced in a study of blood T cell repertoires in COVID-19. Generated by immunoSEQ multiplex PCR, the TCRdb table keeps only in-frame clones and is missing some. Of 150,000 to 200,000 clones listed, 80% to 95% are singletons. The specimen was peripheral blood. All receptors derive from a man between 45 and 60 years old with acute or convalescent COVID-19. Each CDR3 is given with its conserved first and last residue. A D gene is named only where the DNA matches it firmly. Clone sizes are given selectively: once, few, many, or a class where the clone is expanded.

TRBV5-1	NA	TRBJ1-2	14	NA	TGCGCCAGCAGTGGGGGGGACAAAGACATTGGCTACACCTTC	CASSGGDKDIGYTF
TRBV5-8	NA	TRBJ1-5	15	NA	TGTGCCAGCAGCTGGGGAGGGACAAACAATCAGCCCCAGCATTTT	CASSWGGTNNQPQHF
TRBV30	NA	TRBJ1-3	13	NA	TGTGCCTTATTGGACAGATTCGGCAACACCATATATTTT	CALLDRFGNTIYF
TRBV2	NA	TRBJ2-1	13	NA	TGTGCCAGGACTAGGATGAGCTACAATGAGCAGTTCTTC	CARTRMSYNEQFF
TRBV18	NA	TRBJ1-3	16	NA	TGTGCCAGCTCCCTTCGACGCGGGCCCTCTGGAAACACCATATATTTT	CASSLRRGPSGNTIYF
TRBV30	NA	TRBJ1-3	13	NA	TGTGCCTGGAGTGTCTCTTCCGGAAACACCATATATTTT	CAWSVSSGNTIYF
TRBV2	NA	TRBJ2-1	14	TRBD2	TGTGCCAGCACTCCCCTATGGGGGGGACGGGAGCAGTTCTTC	CASTPLWGGREQFF
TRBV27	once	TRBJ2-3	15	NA	TGTGCCAGCAGTTCCCTCTTGACTAAATCAAATACGCAGTATTTT	CASSSLLTKSNTQYF
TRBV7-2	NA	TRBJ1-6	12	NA	TGTGCCAGCAGCCCCGGAGGTTCACCCCTCCACTTT	CASSPGGSPLHF
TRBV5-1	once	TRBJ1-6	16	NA	TGCGCCAGCAGCTTGGAATGGAGCTCCTATAATTCACCCCTCCACTTT	CASSLEWSSYNSPLHF
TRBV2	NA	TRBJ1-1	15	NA	TGTGCCAGCAGTGAAGTGGCCAGGGGGAACACTGAAGCTTTCTTT	CASSEVARGNTEAFF
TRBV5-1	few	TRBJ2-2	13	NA	TGCGCCAGCAGCTTGGAACAGATCGGGGAGCTGTTTTTT	CASSLEQIGELFF
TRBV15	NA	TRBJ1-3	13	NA	TGTGCCACCGGGACATCTCCCGGAAACACCATATATTTT	CATGTSPGNTIYF
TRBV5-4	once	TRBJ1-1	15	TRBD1	TGTGCCAGCAGCCTAGTCCGGGACAGGAACACTGAAGCTTTCTTT	CASSLVRDRNTEAFF
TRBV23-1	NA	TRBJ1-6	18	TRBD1	TGCGCCAGCAGTCAATCATCTGAGCCGGGACAGGGGAGTTCACCCCTCCACTTT	CASSQSSEPGQGSSPLHF
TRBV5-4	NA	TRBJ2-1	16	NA	TGTGCCAACAGCTTGGTCGGGTCTAGCGCCAACAATGAGCAGTTCTTC	CANSLVGSSANNEQFF
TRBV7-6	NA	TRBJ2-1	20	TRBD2	TGTGCCAGCAGCTTCGCCCCTACTAGCGGCAATAGCCCCCGCCCTAATGAGCAGTTCTTC	CASSFAPTSGNSPRPNEQFF
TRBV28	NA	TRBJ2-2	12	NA	TGTGCCATCGGTGGGAACACCGGGGAGCTGTTTTTT	CAIGGNTGELFF
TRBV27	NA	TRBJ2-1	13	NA	TGTGCCAGCAGCTTAAAGCAGCGGGTGGAGCAGTTCTTC	CASSLKQRVEQFF
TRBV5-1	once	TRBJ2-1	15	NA	TGCGCCAGCAGCTTGGACAGGAGCTCCTACAATGAGCAGTTCTTC	CASSLDRSSYNEQFF
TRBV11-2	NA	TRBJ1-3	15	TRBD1	TGTGCCAGCAGCCCAACGGGGCAGGGGGCGTACACCATATATTTT	CASSPTGQGAYTIYF
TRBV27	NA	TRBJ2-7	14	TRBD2	TGTGCCAGCAGTTTACTAGCGGGCTCCTACGAGCAGTACTTC	CASSLLAGSYEQYF
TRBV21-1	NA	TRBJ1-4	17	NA	TGTGCCAGCAGCAAAGTGCCGGAAGGGAGCACTAATGAAAAACTGTTTTTT	CASSKVPEGSTNEKLFF
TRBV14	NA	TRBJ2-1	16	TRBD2	TGTGCCAGCAGCCAGTCCGGGACTAGCGGGAGGAATGAGCAGTTCTTC	CASSQSGTSGRNEQFF
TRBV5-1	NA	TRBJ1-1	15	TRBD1	TGCGCCAGCTCCGCCAAGACAGGGGTGGAAACTGAAGCTTTCTTT	CASSAKTGVETEAFF
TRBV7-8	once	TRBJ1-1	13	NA	TGTGCCAGCAGCTTAGCTTCCAGGGGAAGAGCTTTCTTT	CASSLASRGRAFF
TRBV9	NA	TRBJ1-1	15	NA	TGTGCCAGCAGCCAAACCCAGGGTCCGACCACTGAAGCTTTCTTT	CASSQTQGPTTEAFF
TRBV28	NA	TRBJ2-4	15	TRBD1	TGTGCCAGCAGTAAGGACAGGCTAGCCAAAAACATTCAGTACTTC	CASSKDRLAKNIQYF
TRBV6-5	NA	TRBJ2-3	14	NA	TGTGCCAGCAGCCCGAGCGGAAACACAGATACGCAGTATTTT	CASSPSGNTDTQYF
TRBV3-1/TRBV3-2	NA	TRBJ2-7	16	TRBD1	TGTGCCAGCAGCCAAACCCCCCCAGGGGGCAGATACGAGCAGTACTTC	CASSQTPPGGRYEQYF
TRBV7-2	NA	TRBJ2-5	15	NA	TGTGCCAGCAGCTTAGTTGTTTCGTACCAAGAGACCCAGTACTTC	CASSLVVSYQETQYF
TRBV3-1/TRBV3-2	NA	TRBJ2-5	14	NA	TGTGCCAGCAGCCAACTCGGGGGCCAAGAGACCCAGTACTTC	CASSQLGGQETQYF
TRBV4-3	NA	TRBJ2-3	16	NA	TGCGCCAGCAGCCAAGGGTCAGGGGTGGTTACAGATACGCAGTATTTT	CASSQGSGVVTDTQYF
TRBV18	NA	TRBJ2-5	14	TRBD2	TGTGCCAGCGCACCACAGCGGGAGATGGAGACCCAGTACTTC	CASAPQREMETQYF
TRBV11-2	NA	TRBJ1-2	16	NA	TGTGCCAGCAGCTTACCCCCTTGGACGGGAGATCATGGCTACACCTTC	CASSLPPWTGDHGYTF
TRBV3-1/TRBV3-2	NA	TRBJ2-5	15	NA	TGTGCCAGCAGCCAGAGAGGATTGATCCTGGAGACCCAGTACTTC	CASSQRGLILETQYF
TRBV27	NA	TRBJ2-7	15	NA	TGTGCCAGCAGTTCCTCCGGGTCCCTCCCAGGGGAGCAGTACTTC	CASSSSGSLPGEQYF
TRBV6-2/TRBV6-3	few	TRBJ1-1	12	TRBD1	TGTGCCAGCAGCCAAGACAGGGCTGAAGCTTTCTTT	CASSQDRAEAFF
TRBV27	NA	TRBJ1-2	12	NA	TGTGCCAGCAGTTCAGGGGTTAGGGGCTACACCTTC	CASSSGVRGYTF
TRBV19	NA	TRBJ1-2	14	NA	TGTGCCAGTAGTATAGGTCCAGGCAACTATGGCTACACCTTC	CASSIGPGNYGYTF
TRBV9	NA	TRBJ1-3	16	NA	TGTGCCAGCAGCGTAGCTTTAACTTTCTCTGGAAACACCATATATTTT	CASSVALTFSGNTIYF
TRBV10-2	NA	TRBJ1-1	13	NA	TGCGCCAGCATGGGGAGCTTGAACACTGAAGCTTTCTTT	CASMGSLNTEAFF